The sequence of this T cell receptor beta chain was determined in a study of T-cell memory formation after mild COVID-19. Using its own MiXCR run on the 5' RACE reads, TCRdb lists one record per CDR3 protein. The table shows under 150,000 distinct CDR3 sequences, with about 15% occurring only once. For this clonotype: Antigen: not known.

Trimming at V came to 9 bases and at J to 9 bases, leaving 10 bases not matched to a gene. The CDR3 spans 12 residues. The germline V gene has CDR1 SNHLY and CDR2 FYNNEI. Findings and caveats of the study: Some responding clones appeared in pre-infection memory, suggesting cross-reactive memory joined.

The specimen was PBMCs or a T cell subset sorted from them (not recorded which). The chain uses TRBV2 and TRBJ1-1; 7 nucleotides match TRBD1. This receptor was identified in an adult woman who had mild COVID-19 (a few samples of this study predate the infection). Cell type and time point are not known. CDR3 sequence (DNA): TGTGCCAGAATCTCGACAGGGAGGAAAGCTTTCTTT. Translation: CARISTGRKAFF. The full variable domain, completed using reference TRBV2 and TRBJ1-1, is EPEVTQTPSHQVTQMGQEVILRCVPISNHLYFYWYRQILGQKVEFLVSFYNNEISEKSEIFDDQFSVERPDGSNFTLKIRSTKLEDSAMYFCARISTGRKAFFGQGTRLTVV.